The 15 T cell receptor beta chains in this list originate from one sample, sequenced in a study of T cell responses to AZD1222 COVID-19 vaccine. The method was immunoSEQ multiplex PCR; TCRdb's version includes in-frame clones alone and lacks a portion of them. The profile shows more than 150,000 clones, less than 95% of them singletons. The specimen was peripheral blood, collected on day 0 of AZD1222 vaccination. The receptors were gathered from an adult in good health.

The chain uses TRBV19 and TRBJ1-4, with 8 bases identical to TRBD1. J lost 3 bases, V lost 6 bases, and 3 bases had no gene match. The CDR3 length is 14 residues. In germline, CDR1 is LNHDA, CDR2 SQIVND (reference sequence). CDR3 nucleotide sequence: TGTGCCAGTAGACCGGGACAGGCTAATGAAAAACTGTTTTTT. Protein: CASRPGQANEKLFF.

This chain uses TRBV2 with TRBJ1-3, with D perhaps TRBD1 (5 bases). The CDR3 covers 16 residues. V was shortened by 4 bases and J by 0 bases, with 13 bases between the two germline ends. Germline V gene lookup returns CDR1 SNHLY and CDR2 FYNNEI. CDR3 protein: CASSVEGSNSGNTIYF. The CDR3 DNA reads as TGTGCCAGCAGTGTTGAGGGGTCGAACTCTGGAAACACCATATATTTT.

This chain links TRBV3-1 (or the pseudogene TRBV3-2) with TRBJ2-1; tentative D call: TRBD2 (5 bases). Germline CDR1 and CDR2: LGHDT and YNNKEL (reference sequence). V was pared by 3 bases and J by 4 bases, with 7 bases between. The CDR3 runs to 13 residues. The CDR3 nucleotides read TGTGCCAGCAGCCAGCGGGTGTACAATGAGCAGTTCTTC. Encoded protein: CASSQRVYNEQFF.

The gene calls are TRBV9 and TRBJ2-4; no reliable D call. CDR3 length: 14 residues. V lost 0 bases and J 3 bases, leaving 7 bases between the germline ends. Germline V CDR1 and CDR2: SGDLS, YYNGEE. CDR3 sequence (DNA): TGTGCCAGCAGCGTAGACAGCAACAAAAACATTCAGTACTTC. Protein product: CASSVDSNKNIQYF.

This chain connects TRBV18 to TRBJ2-7, with 7 bases identical to TRBD1. J lost 0 bases, V lost 3 bases, and 14 bases had no gene match. This CDR3 spans 18 amino acids. Germline V CDR1 and CDR2: KGHSH, LQKENI. The CDR3 region is CASSPFSGRDSPSYEQYF. DNA of the CDR3: TGTGCCAGCTCACCTTTCTCTGGCCGGGACAGTCCCTCCTACGAGCAGTACTTC.

The chain combines TRBV2 with TRBJ1-4, with 7 positions matching TRBD1. Germline CDR1 and CDR2: SNHLY and FYNNEI. V dropped 3 bases and J dropped 14; count of bases not matched to a gene: 0. This CDR3 has 10 residues. This CDR3 reads CASSEDRLFF. Written as DNA, the CDR3 is TGTGCCAGCAGTGAGGACAGGCTGTTTTTT. Supplemented by reference TRBV2 and TRBJ1-4, the full variable domain reads EPEVTQTPSHQVTQMGQEVILRCVPISNHLYFYWYRQILGQKVEFLVSFYNNEISEKSEIFDDQFSVERPDGSNFTLKIRSTKLEDSAMYFCASSEDRLFFGSGTQLSVL.

Only one count was recorded for this clone. J is TRBJ1-2 and V is TRBV12-3 or TRBV12-4, with unresolved D. Trimming stripped 3 bases from V and 0 bases from J, with 5 bases between. The CDR3 has 13 residues. The CDR3 here is CASSFGANYGYTF. CDR3 bases: TGTGCCAGCAGTTTCGGGGCTAACTATGGCTACACCTTC.

This sequence joins TRBV29-1 and TRBJ2-1; 15 bases are shared with TRBD2. The CDR3 has 15 residues. V shed 6 bases and J 12 bases; nucleotides not matched to a gene: 12. Germline V lookup: CDR1 SQVTM, CDR2 ANQGSEA. The CDR3 DNA sequence: TGCAGCGTCTCCGGGACTAGCGGGAGGCCCAGAGGGCAGTTCTTC. It translates to CSVSGTSGRPRGQFF.

The chain combines TRBV6-5 with TRBJ1-3, with D tentatively TRBD1 (5 bases). CDR1 is MNHEY, CDR2 SVGAGI, per germline. CDR3 length: 14 residues. V was trimmed by 6 bases and J by 1 base, leaving 10 bases between them. Here the CDR3 reads CASRIQASGNTIYF. Written as DNA, the CDR3 is TGTGCCAGCAGGATACAGGCGTCTGGAAACACCATATATTTT.

The V call is TRBV14, the J call TRBJ2-1, with TRBD2 matching over 10 bases. Germline-derived CDR1 and CDR2 are SGHDN and FVKESK. The CDR3 spans 16 residues. Unmatched junction bases numbered 2, after V lost 1 base and J lost 2 bases. CDR3 in amino acids: CASSQGTSGTYNEQFF. DNA of the CDR3: TGTGCCAGCAGCCAAGGAACTAGCGGGACCTACAATGAGCAGTTCTTC.

The CDR3 nucleotides read TGCAGCGCCGGGACAGGGAAGTCCACCGGGGAGCTGTTTTTT. Its protein product is CSAGTGKSTGELFF. The rearrangement joins TRBV29-1 to TRBJ2-2; 9 positions agree with TRBD1. V shed 7 bases and J 4 bases; nucleotides not matched to a gene: 7. CDR1 and CDR2 from the germline V gene are SQVTM and ANQGSEA. This CDR3 has 14 amino acids.

The chain uses TRBV6-5 and TRBJ1-1; a weak D match, TRBD1 (5 bases). From germline, CDR1 is MNHEY and CDR2 SVGAGI. Trimming removed 4 bases at V and 0 bases at J, with 9 bases between. The CDR3 runs to 14 residues. CDR3 sequence (DNA): TGTGCCAGCAGTTTGGTAGGGGTGAACACTGAAGCTTTCTTT. Its translation: CASSLVGVNTEAFF.

The chain couples TRBV27 to TRBJ1-5; 7 positions agree with TRBD1. This CDR3 spans 19 amino acids. Germline V gene lookup returns CDR1 MNHEY and CDR2 SMNVEV (reference sequence). V trimming: 3 bases; J trimming: 4 bases; junction bases outside the gene matches: 18. The CDR3 here is CASSLVNDRGRGGNQPQHF. As DNA, the CDR3 is TGTGCCAGCAGTTTGGTTAATGATCGGGGCAGGGGGGGTAATCAGCCCCAGCATTTT.

This chain uses TRBV20-1 with TRBJ2-1, with 10 positions matching TRBD2. CDR1 is DFQATT and CDR2 is SNEGSKA in the germline V gene (reference sequence). The J segment lost 15 bases and the V segment lost 4 bases, leaving 6 bases of the junction unmatched. The CDR3 is made up of 11 amino acids. CDR3 sequence: CSANLAGARFF. Here the CDR3 DNA reads TGCAGTGCTAATCTAGCGGGAGCGCGGTTCTTC.

The chain links TRBV19 to TRBJ1-5; D gene unclear. The CDR3 is made up of 13 amino acids. Trimming took 3 bases from V and 6 from J, leaving 9 bases between them. CDR1 LNHDA and CDR2 SQIVND come from the germline V gene (reference sequence). The CDR3 DNA is TGTGCCAGTAGTATGGTGGTGGTTCAGCCCCAGCATTTT. Its protein product is CASSMVVVQPQHF.